One sample yielded the 9 T cell receptor beta chains listed below, sequenced in a study of blood T cell repertoires in COVID-19. TCRdb keeps only in-frame clones here, not all; method: immunoSEQ multiplex PCR. The sample carries some 40,000 clones, just under 80% recorded once. Sequences were obtained from peripheral blood. Receptors originate from a man aged 80 or over with active or convalescent COVID-19.

The V gene is TRBV3-1 (or the pseudogene TRBV3-2), the J gene TRBJ2-1; weak D call: TRBD1 (6 bases). CDR3 length: 15 amino acids. Germline assignment: CDR1 LGHDT and CDR2 YNNKEL (reference sequence). V lost 0 bases, J lost 4 bases, and 10 bases lay in between. The CDR3 coding sequence is TGTGCCAGCAGCCAAGATGGACAGCCGTACAATGAGCAGTTCTTC. This codes for CASSQDGQPYNEQFF.

The chain couples TRBV2 to TRBJ2-3; 7 nucleotides match TRBD1. V dropped 8 bases and J dropped 8; count of bases not matched to a gene: 4. The germline V gene encodes CDR1 SNHLY and CDR2 FYNNEI. The CDR3 covers 11 residues. The DNA for the CDR3 is TGTGCCAGCGAACAGGGGATTACGCAGTATTTT. Its protein product is CASEQGITQYF.

CDR3 region: CAISESTGNYEQYF. The CDR3, as DNA: TGTGCCATCAGTGAGTCTACAGGGAACTACGAGCAGTACTTC. This chain uses TRBV10-3 with TRBJ2-7; tentatively, D is TRBD1 (6 bases). V lost 0 bases to trimming and J lost 3 bases, with 9 bases between them. The length of the CDR3 is 14 residues. Germline V gene data show CDR1 as ENHRY and CDR2 as SYGVKD.

CDR3 in amino acids: CASSPWRGRDEQYF. CDR3 coding DNA: TGTGCCAGCAGCCCATGGAGGGGAAGGGATGAGCAGTACTTC. The chain uses TRBV14 and TRBJ2-7; weak D call: TRBD2 (6 bases). Germline lookup yields CDR1 SGHDN and CDR2 FVKESK. This CDR3 has 14 residues. Trimming removed 4 bases from V and 7 bases from J, with 17 bases in between.

This clone came up once. The chain combines TRBV6-2 or TRBV6-3 with TRBJ2-7, with TRBD2 matching 7 bases. The V segment lost 2 bases and the J segment 4 bases; nucleotides outside the gene matches: 8. The CDR3 contains 15 residues. Per the germline V gene, CDR1 is MNHEY and CDR2 is SVGEGT. The chain's CDR3 is CASSYPAAGLYEQYF. The CDR3 DNA reads as TGTGCCAGCAGTTACCCGGCGGCGGGACTATACGAGCAGTACTTC.

J is TRBJ2-7 and V is TRBV30; 7 nucleotides align to TRBD2. The CDR3 loop spans 14 amino acids. From germline, CDR1 is GTSNPN and CDR2 SVGIG (reference sequence). J lost 1 base, V lost 3 bases, and 6 bases had no gene match. CDR3 nucleotides: TGTGCCTGGAGCCCGTGGGGGGGGTCCTACGAGCAGTACTTC. It yields the protein CAWSPWGGSYEQYF. The full variable domain, rest sourced from reference TRBV30 and TRBJ2-7, is SQTIHQWPATLVQPVGSPLSLECTVEGTSNPNLYWYRQAAGRGLQLLFYSVGIGQISSEVPQNLSASRPQDRQFILSSKKLLLSDSGFYLCAWSPWGGSYEQYFGPGTRLTVT.

This chain uses TRBV19 with TRBJ1-5, with TRBD1 as a possible D gene (6 bases). The germline gives CDR1 LNHDA, CDR2 SQIVND (reference sequence). The CDR3 has 15 residues. The V end lost 5 bases, the J end lost 4 bases, and 15 bases lay between the germline ends. The CDR3: CASSPPPGQNQPQHF. DNA of the CDR3: TGTGCCAGTAGTCCCCCACCGGGACAAAATCAGCCCCAGCATTTT.

The chain links TRBV3-1 (or the pseudogene TRBV3-2) to TRBJ1-5, with TRBD1 matching over 11 bases. The V segment lost 3 bases and the J segment 0 bases; nucleotides outside the gene matches: 10. Germline-derived CDR1 and CDR2 are LGHDT and YNNKEL (reference sequence). The CDR3 has 19 amino acids. In DNA form, the CDR3 reads TGTGCCAGCAGCCAGGGTTCGGACAGGGGGCTCGATAGCAATCAGCCCCAGCATTTT. Its protein is CASSQGSDRGLDSNQPQHF.

V gene TRBV24-1 combines with J gene TRBJ2-2; D may be TRBD2 (5 bases). This CDR3 comprises 13 residues. Germline-derived CDR1 and CDR2 are KGHDR and SFDVKD. V was trimmed by 4 bases and J by 6 bases, leaving 8 bases between them. As DNA, the CDR3 is TGTGCCACCAGTGAGGACTCGGCCGGGGAGCTGTTTTTT. This translates into CATSEDSAGELFF.